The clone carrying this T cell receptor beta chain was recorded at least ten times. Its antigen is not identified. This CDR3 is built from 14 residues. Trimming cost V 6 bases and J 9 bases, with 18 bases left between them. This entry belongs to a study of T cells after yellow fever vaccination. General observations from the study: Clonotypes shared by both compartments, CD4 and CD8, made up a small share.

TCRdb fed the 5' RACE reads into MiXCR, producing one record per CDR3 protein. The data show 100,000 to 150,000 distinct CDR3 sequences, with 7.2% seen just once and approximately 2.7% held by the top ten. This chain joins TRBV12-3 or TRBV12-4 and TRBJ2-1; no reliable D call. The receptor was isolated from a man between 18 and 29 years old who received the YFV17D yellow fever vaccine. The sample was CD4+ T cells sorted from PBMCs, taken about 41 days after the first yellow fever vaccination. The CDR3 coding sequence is TGTGCCAGCAGCCCCGGAGACGGGTTCAGTGAGCAGTTCTTC. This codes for CASSPGDGFSEQFF.